This T cell receptor (beta chain) emerged from a study of cytomegalovirus exposure and HLA in healthy donors. Notes on the study in general: Later on, an analysis showed TCR association rates differing by HLA locus, with DRB1 the most and HLA-C the fewest. TCR beta sequences reportedly predicted most subjects' HLA-A and HLA-B alleles accurately.

On this clone: Its target is not known.

The CDR3 contains 14 residues. Germline V gene data show CDR1 as SGHDT and CDR2 as YYEEEE. V lost 2 bases and J lost 4, with 12 bases in between. Amplification used 60 Vbeta primers and 13 Jbeta primers. Only in-frame clones appear in the TCRdb table, and some are missing; sequencing was by immunoSEQ multiplex PCR. Among some 160,000 clones listed, nearly 80% were seen once. This clonotype originated in a woman in her thirties or forties in good health and CMV-seronegative. Sequenced input: PBMCs. The gene calls are TRBV5-6 and TRBJ1-1, with D perhaps TRBD1 (6 bases). This chain's CDR3 is CASSFPEGGTEAFF. In nucleotides, the CDR3 is TGTGCCAGCAGCTTCCCCGAAGGGGGCACTGAAGCTTTCTTT.